The TCR beta chain under discussion was sequenced for a study of blood T cell repertoires in COVID-19. Study summary: The origin of the acute and convalescent COVID-19 samples was the United States, Italy and Spain.

This CDR3 comprises 17 residues. The junction had 6 bases not matched to a gene; V was cut back by 0 bases and J by 3 bases. Germline CDR1 reads MGHRA; CDR2 reads YSYEKL. As processed by the authors: Estimation of nucleated cell counts was performed using reference gene primer amplification. Repertoires were generated with immunoSEQ multiplex PCR, while TCRdb's copy carries only in-frame clones and drops some. The V and J calls and clone size come from that table; D and trimming were worked out from the DNA. The top ten hold 3.4% of the sample, which has around 150,000 clones, roughly 80% seen once. Assignments of participants to cohorts depended upon their own reported clinical history.

Material for sequencing was PBMCs or T cells enriched from blood (not recorded which). This TCR came from a woman aged 55-69 years who had recovered from COVID-19. This chain joins TRBV4-1 and TRBJ1-4; 8 nucleotides align to TRBD1. The CDR3: CASSQDNRGAANEKLFF. The CDR3 coding sequence is TGCGCCAGCAGCCAAGATAACAGGGGGGCAGCTAATGAAAAACTGTTTTTT.